This T cell receptor beta chain was profiled in a study of T-cell reconstitution after alpha-beta-depleted transplantation in children. Whole-study findings and limits: The high TCRbeta diversity at day 60 in some patients came from surviving recipient T cells and thymic progenitors. The authors attributed T-cell counts and diversity one year after transplant mostly to newly produced T cells. Alpha-beta T cells present about two months after transplant were reported to originate from several hundred expanded graft clones.

Researchers prepared the TCRbeta library using unique molecular identifiers, the study reports. Using its own MiXCR run on the PCR reads, TCRdb lists one record per CDR3 protein. The repertoire holds some 840,000 distinct CDR3 sequences, with approximately 15% as singletons. Note on this clonotype: The antigen is undetermined.

Germline-derived CDR1 and CDR2 are SGHTS and YDEGEE. V was pared by 2 bases and J by 6 bases, with 15 bases between. The CDR3 length is 14 residues. The sequencing used PBMCs, mostly from graft donor cells, collected 360 days after TCRalphabeta/CD19-depleted stem cell transplant. The TCR was taken from a male patient younger than 18 who had a stem cell transplant for acute lymphoblastic leukemia, so the T cells may come from the graft donor. V usage is TRBV5-8 and J usage is TRBJ2-7; perhaps TRBD2 as D (6 bases). The CDR3 region has the DNA TGTGCCAGCAGCTTTGAACTAGCCACGGGCGAGCAGTACTTC. Translated, it gives CASSFELATGEQYF.